This passage covers 26 T cell receptor beta chains from one sample sequenced in a study of cytomegalovirus exposure and HLA in healthy donors. The study ran its PCR with 60 Vbeta and 13 Jbeta primers. The data were produced by immunoSEQ multiplex PCR, yet TCRdb's version contains in-frame clones alone and is incomplete. The table lists around 150,000 clones, about three quarters of them singletons. Sequenced: PBMCs. All receptors derive from a young man in good health and CMV-seronegative.

This clone was observed a handful of times. This rearrangement joins TRBV6-6 to TRBJ2-7; 10 bases align to TRBD1. Germline V gene lookup returns CDR1 MNHNY and CDR2 SVGAGI (reference sequence). With 1 base clipped from V and 6 bases from J, the junction kept 6 bases outside the gene matches. The CDR3 is made up of 15 amino acids. The CDR3 nucleotides read TGTGCCAGCAGTTACTTGACAGGGGGCTACCTCGAGCAGTACTTC. Translated, it gives CASSYLTGGYLEQYF.

The V call is TRBV27, the J call TRBJ1-5; D might be TRBD1 (6 bases). CDR3 length equals 16 residues. The germline V gene encodes CDR1 MNHEY and CDR2 SMNVEV (reference sequence). Trimming shortened V by 6 bases and J by 3 bases, and 18 bases separated the two germline ends. This CDR3 reads CASSVGGAALNQPQHF. CDR3 nucleotide sequence: TGTGCCAGCAGCGTGGGGGGGGCAGCCCTCAATCAGCCCCAGCATTTT.

The chain recombines TRBV18 with TRBJ1-1; D not resolved. CDR3 size: 15 residues. Germline CDR1 reads KGHSH; CDR2 reads LQKENI. The germline V and J ends were trimmed by 5 bases and 1 base, with 14 bases remaining between them. CDR3 region: CASSSHDKRNTEAFF. As DNA, the CDR3 is TGTGCCAGCTCATCACATGACAAACGGAACACTGAAGCTTTCTTT.

This clone was counted only a few times. The chain couples TRBV28 to TRBJ2-3; D unclear. Between the trimmed V and J ends, which lost 2 bases and 10 bases, there was a span of 7 bases. Germline CDR1 and CDR2: MDHEN and SYDVKM. The CDR3 totals 11 residues. The CDR3 region has the DNA TGTGCCAGCAGTTTAATGCGCGCGCAGTATTTT. Translated: CASSLMRAQYF.

This chain joins TRBV6-1 and TRBJ1-1, with D uncertain. The CDR3 totals 13 residues. Germline CDR1 and CDR2: MNHNS and SASEGT. V gave up 3 bases and J gave up 6 bases, with 11 bases separating them. CDR3 sequence: CASSDGRAAEAFF. The CDR3 DNA reads as TGTGCCAGCAGTGACGGGAGGGCGGCTGAAGCTTTCTTT.

The chain combines TRBV5-6 with TRBJ1-2, with 8 positions matching TRBD1. The CDR3 is 14 residues long. Germline CDR1 and CDR2: SGHDT and YYEEEE. V shed 0 bases and J 4 bases; nucleotides not matched to a gene: 2. The CDR3 DNA sequence: TGTGCCAGCAGCTTGGCAGGGGGCTTCTATGGCTACACCTTC. Residues: CASSLAGGFYGYTF.

To note about this clone: At the DNA level, this CDR3 is encoded by other sequences in the same sample as well. The chain joins TRBV7-9 to TRBJ2-7; 10 positions match TRBD1. This CDR3 spans 14 amino acids. The germline gives CDR1 SEHNR, CDR2 FQNEAQ (reference sequence). J lost 6 bases, V lost 2 bases, and 4 bases had no gene match. CDR3 DNA sequence: TGTGCCAGCAGCTTAAGTGGGACAGGGGTCGAGCAGTACTTC. Its protein product is CASSLSGTGVEQYF.

The V and J genes are TRBV28 and TRBJ2-3; the match to TRBD1 covers 9 bases. The CDR3 runs to 16 residues. Losses at the gene ends were 4 bases for V and 0 bases for J; bases not matched to a gene: 5. From germline, CDR1 is MDHEN and CDR2 SYDVKM. The CDR3 sequence: CASSSLQGASTDTQYF. CDR3 nucleotides: TGTGCCAGCAGTTCCTTACAGGGGGCGAGCACAGATACGCAGTATTTT.

This chain links TRBV18 with TRBJ2-7; 8 bases are a match to TRBD1. The CDR3 covers 12 residues. V lost 4 bases and J lost 6; bases outside the gene matches: 2. The germline gives CDR1 KGHSH, CDR2 LQKENI. The CDR3, as DNA: TGTGCCAGCTCACTTACAGGGGGCGAGCAGTACTTC. It codes for CASSLTGGEQYF.

This clone is a singleton in its sample. The CDR3 sequence is CASRTGTAGELFF. The CDR3 region has the DNA TGTGCCAGTAGGACAGGGACGGCCGGGGAGCTGTTTTTT. The rearrangement uses TRBV19 and TRBJ2-2; 7 bases fit TRBD1. From germline, CDR1 is LNHDA and CDR2 SQIVND (reference sequence). The J segment lost 6 bases and the V segment lost 6 bases, leaving 4 bases of the junction unmatched. The CDR3 contains 13 residues.

The chain couples TRBV6-1 to TRBJ2-3, with D perhaps TRBD2 (6 bases). CDR3 length: 14 residues. V was clipped by 6 bases and J by 3 bases, with 13 bases between them. Germline V gene sequence: CDR1 MNHNS, CDR2 SASEGT. CDR3 nucleotide sequence: TGTGCCAGCAGGTGGGGGGTGGGGACAGATACGCAGTATTTT. Translated, it gives CASRWGVGTDTQYF.

This chain links TRBV6-5 with TRBJ1-1; D remains unclear. Trimming removed 6 bases at V and 6 bases at J, with 14 bases between. Germline loops: CDR1 MNHEY, CDR2 SVGAGI. The CDR3 has 13 residues. CDR3 DNA sequence: TGTGCCAGCAGGCTGGACGGAGCGGCTGAAGCTTTCTTT. Translation gives CASRLDGAAEAFF.

V and J are TRBV7-8 and TRBJ2-7, with 8 bases aligning to TRBD1. Germline CDR1 reads SGHVS; CDR2 reads FQNEAQ. The trim removed 5 bases at V and 1 base at J, leaving 10 bases unmatched. This CDR3 spans 16 amino acids. CDR3 amino acids: CASSDYGTGGSYEQYF. CDR3 DNA sequence: TGTGCCAGCAGCGATTATGGGACAGGAGGGTCCTACGAGCAGTACTTC.

The chain combines TRBV28 with TRBJ2-5, with D unresolved. The end of the DNA is better explained by TRBJ2-7, so the J call may be wrong. The germline V gene has CDR1 MDHEN and CDR2 SYDVKM. This CDR3 comprises 16 residues. CDR3 residues: CASSLFGPFSGYEQYF. CDR3 DNA sequence: TGTGCCAGCAGTTTATTTGGGCCATTCTCCGGCTACGAGCAGTACTTC.

The chain joins TRBV2 to TRBJ1-2; possibly TRBD1 for D (5 bases). This CDR3 contains 13 residues. Deletions cut 8 bases from V and 2 bases from J, with 12 bases between. CDR1 SNHLY and CDR2 FYNNEI come from the germline V gene. CDR3 DNA: TGTGCCAGCGGGAAAAACAGGAACTATGGCTACACCTTC. Its translation is CASGKNRNYGYTF. Full variable domain (rest looked up from reference TRBV2 and TRBJ1-2): EPEVTQTPSHQVTQMGQEVILRCVPISNHLYFYWYRQILGQKVEFLVSFYNNEISEKSEIFDDQFSVERPDGSNFTLKIRSTKLEDSAMYFCASGKNRNYGYTFGSGTRLTVV.

The chain links TRBV30 to TRBJ2-1, with D unresolved. The germline gives CDR1 GTSNPN, CDR2 SVGIG (reference sequence). There are 14 residues in the CDR3. V was cut by 5 bases and J by 6 bases, with 17 bases left in between. Here the CDR3 DNA reads TGTGCCTGGGGTGGCGAATATCACCCCAATGAGCAGTTCTTC. Translation: CAWGGEYHPNEQFF.

The chain combines TRBV7-8 with TRBJ2-1; TRBD2 agrees at 12 bases. Germline V gene lookup returns CDR1 SGHVS and CDR2 FQNEAQ. This CDR3 region has 14 residues. With V trimmed by 2 bases and J by 16 bases, 9 bases remained unmatched. The CDR3 bases are TGTGCCAGCAGCTTATCTCTAGCGGGAGGGTATAATTTCTTC. This translates into CASSLSLAGGYNFF.

J is TRBJ1-2 and V is TRBV5-1, with TRBD1 as a possible D gene (6 bases). Germline CDR1 is SGHRS and CDR2 is YFSETQ. V was shortened by 0 bases and J by 3 bases, with 12 bases between the two germline ends. The CDR3 extends over 15 amino acids. The CDR3 reads CASSLAGGQDYGYTF. CDR3 bases: TGCGCCAGCAGCTTGGCGGGGGGGCAGGACTATGGCTACACCTTC.

V gene TRBV30 combines with J gene TRBJ2-7, with TRBD1 matching over 10 bases. The CDR3 totals 15 residues. J gave up 3 bases and V 1 base, and 6 bases lay outside the gene matches. Looked up from germline, CDR1 is GTSNPN and CDR2 is SVGIG (reference sequence). This chain's CDR3 is CAWSGRDRGVYEQYF. DNA for the CDR3: TGTGCCTGGAGTGGCCGGGACAGGGGTGTCTACGAGCAGTACTTC.

CDR3 coding DNA: TGTGCCAGCAGTTCACCGACAGAACGATCCGGGGAGCTGTTTTTT. It specifies CASSSPTERSGELFF. This chain links TRBV27 with TRBJ2-2, with a weak D call TRBD1 (5 bases). Trimming left V 4 bases short and J 6 bases short, with 15 bases between. Germline lookup yields CDR1 MNHEY and CDR2 SMNVEV (reference sequence). The CDR3 runs to 15 residues.

The genes are TRBV28 and TRBJ1-1, with TRBD1 identical over 8 bases. The germline V gene has CDR1 MDHEN and CDR2 SYDVKM. There are 13 residues in the CDR3. V shed 7 bases and J 10 bases; nucleotides not matched to a gene: 11. CDR3 sequence: CASNPPGQAGAFF. CDR3 in DNA: TGTGCCAGCAATCCTCCGGGACAGGCAGGAGCTTTCTTT. Combining the CDR3 with reference TRBV28 and TRBJ1-1 gives the whole variable domain DVKVTQSSRYLVKRTGEKVFLECVQDMDHENMFWYRQDPGLGLRLIYFSYDVKMKEKGDIPEGYSVSREKKERFSLILESASTNQTSMYLCASNPPGQAGAFFGQGTRLTVV.

As DNA, the CDR3 is TGTGCCAGCAGCTCCCCTACAGGGGAGGAGACCCAGTACTTC. This encodes CASSSPTGEETQYF. This chain joins TRBV7-8 and TRBJ2-5, with TRBD1 identical over 7 bases. The CDR3 has 14 amino acids. Germline V gene data show CDR1 as SGHVS and CDR2 as FQNEAQ. V was clipped by 4 bases and J by 5 bases; unmatched bases: 7.

The chain couples TRBV7-9 to TRBJ2-7; 7 bases are a match to TRBD1. From germline, CDR1 is SEHNR and CDR2 FQNEAQ (reference sequence). J lost 5 bases, V lost 1 base, and 5 bases had no gene match. The CDR3 is made up of 14 amino acids. The chain's CDR3 is CASSLGQGLHEQYF. Here the CDR3 DNA reads TGTGCCAGCAGCTTAGGACAGGGTTTACACGAGCAGTACTTC. Full variable domain (rest looked up from reference TRBV7-9 and TRBJ2-7): DTGVSQNPRHKITKRGQNVTFRCDPISEHNRLYWYRQTLGQGPEFLTYFQNEAQLEKSRLLSDRFSAERPKGSFSTLEIQRTEQGDSAMYLCASSLGQGLHEQYFGPGTRLTVT.

V and J are TRBV30 and TRBJ2-7; 9 bases align to TRBD1. V shed 2 bases and J 7 bases; nucleotides not matched to a gene: 9. The CDR3 extends over 14 amino acids. Germline V gene data show CDR1 as GTSNPN and CDR2 as SVGIG (reference sequence). The DNA for the CDR3 is TGTGCCTGGAGTCCCGGACAGGGGCTTGGGGAGCAGTACTTC. Residues: CAWSPGQGLGEQYF.

In nucleotides, the CDR3 is TGCGCCAGCAGCTTGGTAGCGGGCAGCTCCTACAATGAGCAGTTCTTC. Translating gives CASSLVAGSSYNEQFF. V usage is TRBV5-1 and J usage is TRBJ2-1, with 7 bases aligning to TRBD2. Germline-derived CDR1 and CDR2 are SGHRS and YFSETQ. The J segment lost 0 bases and the V segment lost 0 bases, leaving 3 bases of the junction unmatched. The CDR3 spans 16 residues.

The V call is TRBV5-4, the J call TRBJ2-1, with unresolved D. Per germline, CDR1 SGHNT and CDR2 YYREEE (reference sequence). The CDR3 is 12 amino acids. The ends were cut back, 4 bases at V and 7 bases at J, with 9 bases in the middle. The CDR3 bases are TGTGCCAGCAGCCACCAGAGGAATGAGCAGTTCTTC. It yields the protein CASSHQRNEQFF.